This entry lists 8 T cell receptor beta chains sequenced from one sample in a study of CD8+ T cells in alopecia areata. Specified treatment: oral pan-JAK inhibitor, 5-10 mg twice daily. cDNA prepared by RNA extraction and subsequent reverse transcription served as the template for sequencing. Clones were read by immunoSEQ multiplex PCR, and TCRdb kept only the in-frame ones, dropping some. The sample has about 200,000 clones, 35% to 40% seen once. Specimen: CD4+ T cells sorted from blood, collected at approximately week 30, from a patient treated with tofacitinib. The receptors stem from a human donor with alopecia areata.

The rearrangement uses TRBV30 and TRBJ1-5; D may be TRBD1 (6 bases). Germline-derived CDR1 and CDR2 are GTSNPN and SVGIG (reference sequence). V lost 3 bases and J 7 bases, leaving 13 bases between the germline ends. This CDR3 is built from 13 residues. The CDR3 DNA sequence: TGTGCCTGGAGGGGGGGGCGCGGACAGCCCCAGCATTTT. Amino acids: CAWRGGRGQPQHF.

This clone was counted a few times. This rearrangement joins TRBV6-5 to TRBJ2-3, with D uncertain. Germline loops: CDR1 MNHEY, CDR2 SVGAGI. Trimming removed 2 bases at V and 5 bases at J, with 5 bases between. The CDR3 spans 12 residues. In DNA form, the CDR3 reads TGTGCCAGCAGTTACGTAGGAGATACGCAGTATTTT. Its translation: CASSYVGDTQYF.

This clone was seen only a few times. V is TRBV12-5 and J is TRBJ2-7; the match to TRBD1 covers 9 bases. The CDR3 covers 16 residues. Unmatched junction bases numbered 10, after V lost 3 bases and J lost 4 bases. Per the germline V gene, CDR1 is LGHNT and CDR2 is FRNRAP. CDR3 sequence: CASGFSGQGKVYEQYF. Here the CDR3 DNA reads TGTGCTAGTGGTTTCTCGGGACAGGGAAAAGTATACGAGCAGTACTTC.

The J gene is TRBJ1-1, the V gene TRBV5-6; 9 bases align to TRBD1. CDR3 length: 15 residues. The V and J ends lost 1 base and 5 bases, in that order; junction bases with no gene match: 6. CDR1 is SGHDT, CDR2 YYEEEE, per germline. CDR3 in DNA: TGTGCCAGCAGCTTGACGACGACAGGGGGAACTGAAGCTTTCTTT. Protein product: CASSLTTTGGTEAFF.

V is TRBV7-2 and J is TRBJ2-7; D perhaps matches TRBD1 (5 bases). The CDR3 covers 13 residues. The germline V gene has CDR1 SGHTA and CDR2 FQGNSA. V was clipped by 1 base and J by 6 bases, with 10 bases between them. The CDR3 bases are TGTGCCAGCAGCTTAGTAGGGGTGGGCGAGCAGTACTTC. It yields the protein CASSLVGVGEQYF.

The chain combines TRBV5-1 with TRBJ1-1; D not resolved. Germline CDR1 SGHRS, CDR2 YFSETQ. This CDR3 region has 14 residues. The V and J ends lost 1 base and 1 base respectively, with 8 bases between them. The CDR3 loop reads CASSLYTANTEAFF. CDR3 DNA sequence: TGCGCCAGCAGCTTGTATACAGCGAACACTGAAGCTTTCTTT. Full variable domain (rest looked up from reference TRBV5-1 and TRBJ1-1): KAGVTQTPRYLIKTRGQQVTLSCSPISGHRSVSWYQQTPGQGLQFLFEYFSETQRNKGNFPGRFSGRQFSNSRSEMNVSTLELGDSALYLCASSLYTANTEAFFGQGTRLTVV.

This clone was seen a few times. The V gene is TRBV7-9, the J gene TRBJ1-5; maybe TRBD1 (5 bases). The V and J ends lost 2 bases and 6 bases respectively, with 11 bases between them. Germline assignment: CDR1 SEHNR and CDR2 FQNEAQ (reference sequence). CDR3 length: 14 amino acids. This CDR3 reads CASSLTVGGQPQHF. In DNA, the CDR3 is TGTGCCAGCAGCTTAACCGTGGGGGGTCAGCCCCAGCATTTT.

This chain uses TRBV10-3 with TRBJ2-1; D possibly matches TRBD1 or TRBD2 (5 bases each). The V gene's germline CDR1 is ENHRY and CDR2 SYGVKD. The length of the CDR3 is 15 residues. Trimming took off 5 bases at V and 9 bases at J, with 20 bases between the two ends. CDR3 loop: CAISSGTLVSGEQFF. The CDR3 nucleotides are TGTGCCATCAGTTCCGGGACCCTGGTTTCGGGTGAGCAGTTCTTC.